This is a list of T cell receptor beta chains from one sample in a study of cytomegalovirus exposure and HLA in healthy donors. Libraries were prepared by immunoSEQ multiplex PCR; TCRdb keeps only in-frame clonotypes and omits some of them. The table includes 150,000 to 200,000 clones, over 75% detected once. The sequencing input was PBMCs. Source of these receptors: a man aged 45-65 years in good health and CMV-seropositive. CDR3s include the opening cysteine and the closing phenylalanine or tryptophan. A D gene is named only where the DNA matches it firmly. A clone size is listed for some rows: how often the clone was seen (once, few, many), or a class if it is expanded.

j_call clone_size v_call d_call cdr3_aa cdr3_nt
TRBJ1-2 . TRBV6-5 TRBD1 CASSYSTGGDYGYTF TGTGCCAGCAGTTACTCGACAGGGGGCGACTATGGCTACACCTTC
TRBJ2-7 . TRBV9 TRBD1 CASSTWDRASERYF TGTGCCAGCAGCACCTGGGACAGGGCGTCCGAGCGGTACTTC
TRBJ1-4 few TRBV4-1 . CASSQEGRGLFF TGCGCCAGCAGCCAAGAAGGCAGGGGACTGTTTTTT
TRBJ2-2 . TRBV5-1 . CASSLGERLGTGELFF TGCGCCAGCAGCTTGGGGGAGAGGCTAGGTACCGGGGAGCTGTTTTTT
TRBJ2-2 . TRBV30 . CAWSPRQFANTGELFF TGTGCCTGGAGCCCTAGACAGTTCGCGAACACCGGGGAGCTGTTTTTT
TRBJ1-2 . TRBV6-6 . CASSTGSSSGYTF TGTGCCAGCAGTACAGGGAGTTCCAGTGGCTACACCTTC
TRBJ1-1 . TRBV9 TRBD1 CASSENRDRGLNTEAFF TGTGCCAGCAGCGAGAACCGGGACAGGGGTCTGAACACTGAAGCTTTCTTT
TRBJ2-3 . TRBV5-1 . CASSTGGSDTQYF TGCGCCAGCAGCACTGGAGGGTCGGATACGCAGTATTTT
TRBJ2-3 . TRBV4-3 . CASSQDSRVGTDTQYF TGCGCCAGCAGCCAAGATTCGAGGGTTGGCACAGATACGCAGTATTTT
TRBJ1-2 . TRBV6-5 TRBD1 CASSLDRADGYTF TGTGCCAGCAGCCTCGACAGGGCGGATGGCTACACCTTC
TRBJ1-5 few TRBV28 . CASISEWRFQPQHF TGTGCCAGCATTAGTGAGTGGAGATTTCAGCCCCAGCATTTT
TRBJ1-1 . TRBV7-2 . CASSPQGAAGWNTEAFF TGCGCCAGCAGCCCACAAGGGGCCGCAGGGTGGAACACTGAAGCTTTCTTT
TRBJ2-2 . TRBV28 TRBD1 CATNRSGTGGLELFF TGTGCCACCAACCGATCCGGGACAGGGGGATTGGAGCTGTTTTTT
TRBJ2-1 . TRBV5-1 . CASSLVDSEQFF TGCGCCAGCAGCTTGGTTGACAGTGAGCAGTTCTTC
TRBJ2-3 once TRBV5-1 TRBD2 CASKLAGARDTQYF TGCGCCAGCAAACTAGCGGGGGCGAGAGATACGCAGTATTTT
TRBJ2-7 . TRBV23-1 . CASSHPRQVYEQYF TGCGCCAGCAGTCACCCGAGACAGGTCTACGAGCAGTACTTC
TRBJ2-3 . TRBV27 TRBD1 CASSFGTENTDTQYF TGTGCCAGCAGTTTCGGGACAGAAAACACAGATACGCAGTATTTT
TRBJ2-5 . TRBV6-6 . CATRHPGIKETQYF TGTGCCACACGGCATCCGGGGATAAAAGAGACCCAGTACTTC
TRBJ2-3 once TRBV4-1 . CASSQGGDRDTDTQYF TGCGCCAGCAGCCAAGGAGGTGACAGAGACACAGATACGCAGTATTTT
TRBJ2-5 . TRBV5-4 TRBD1 CASSGTGGLQTQYF TGTGCCAGCAGCGGGACAGGGGGCCTGCAGACCCAGTACTTC
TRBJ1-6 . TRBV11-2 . CASSLGQMYNSPLHF TGTGCCAGCAGCCTCGGACAGATGTATAATTCACCCCTCCACTTT
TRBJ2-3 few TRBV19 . CASSIGAGTSTDTQYF TGTGCCAGTAGTATCGGGGCCGGGACTAGCACAGATACGCAGTATTTT
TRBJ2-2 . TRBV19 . CASSVSGELFF TGTGCCAGTAGCGTGTCCGGGGAGCTGTTTTTT
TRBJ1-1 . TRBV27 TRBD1 CASSLYGTGGMNTEAFF TGTGCCAGCAGTTTATACGGGACAGGGGGCATGAACACTGAAGCTTTCTTT
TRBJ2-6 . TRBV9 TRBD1 CASSKRTGASGANVLTF TGTGCCAGCAGCAAGCGGACAGGGGCATCTGGGGCCAACGTCCTGACTTTC
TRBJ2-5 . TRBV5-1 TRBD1 CASSSPGQGKETQYF TGCGCCAGCAGCTCCCCCGGACAGGGTAAGGAGACCCAGTACTTC
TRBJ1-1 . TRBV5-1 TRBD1 CASSPDRDRGTEAFF TGCGCCAGCAGCCCCGATCGGGACAGGGGAACTGAAGCTTTCTTT